Here is one TCR beta chain with its context. It lacks a known antigen. Base quality data are lacking; no much larger clone is found one base away. The data are from a study of blood T cell repertoires in COVID-19 (dated by TCRdb to between 2020 and 2021). At the level of the whole study: The collaborator samples originated in the United States, Italy and Spain and spanned the acute and convalescent phases of COVID-19. The repertoires were made available in a free public database intended to serve as a resource for research on the immune response to SARS-CoV-2. The samples were drawn from two sources: the first 160 participants of the ongoing ImmuneRACE study, and 1,000 to 1,500 subjects contributed by 6 global collaborators. Sample metadata almost always included a de-identified subject ID, COVID-19 status, age in years and sex. The prospective study material was composed of cDNA or gDNA derived from T cells, B-cell-depleted T cells, or PBMCs. Where HLA class I and class II types were available, the types were taken from metadata supplied by the sample provider, not from assay-based typing. The dataset comprised deeply sampled blood TCRbeta repertoires from subjects exposed to, actively infected with, or recovered from COVID-19.

The germline V gene sets CDR1 to SGHAT and CDR2 to FQNNGV. From cysteine to phenylalanine, the CDR3 is 19 amino acids long. The read is trimmed to its CDR3 DNA, 57 bases read in frame from base 1. V and J are truncated by 4 bases and 7 bases respectively, leaving an intervening sequence of 28 bases. TCRbeta CDR3 regions were amplified from genomic DNA using the immunoSEQ Assay, a bias-controlled multiplex PCR. Processing in the source paper ran as follows. The number of nucleated cells in each sample was estimated by amplification of reference gene primers within the assay. To quantify the absolute abundance of each unique TCRbeta CDR3 rearrangement, sequence reads were collapsed and filtered. For each sample, productive Simpson clonality was calculated as the square root of Simpson's diversity index over productive rearrangements. Drawn from immuneACCESS, this table holds only the in-frame rearrangements with V and J called that TCRdb kept. Clones are partly lost; checked studies trace under half to an unresolved V gene and leave the rest unexplained. That table gives V, J and clone size, and the DNA gave D and trimming. This sample has a few hundred thousand clones in its table, and 70% to 85% of those were observed once. 13% of the sample rests with the top ten.

General study outcomes and caveats: The amount of clinical and demographic metadata varied by source and participant and was provided uncurated.

Each collaborating institution followed its own protocols to collect whole blood in K2EDTA tubes. For TCRbeta analysis, collaborators shipped samples as frozen whole blood, isolated PBMCs, or DNA extracted from either of those sample types. Sequencing input: peripheral blood. This clonotype originated in a human donor in a cohort sampled during active COVID-19. The chain is assembled from TRBV11-2 and TRBJ1-4, with a weak D call of TRBD1 (5 bases match). The CDR3 has the sequence CASSSSRTSGGEGREKLFF. At the DNA level, the sequence is TGTGCCAGCAGCTCGTCCCGGACAAGTGGGGGGGAAGGCCGTGAAAAACTGTTTTTT.